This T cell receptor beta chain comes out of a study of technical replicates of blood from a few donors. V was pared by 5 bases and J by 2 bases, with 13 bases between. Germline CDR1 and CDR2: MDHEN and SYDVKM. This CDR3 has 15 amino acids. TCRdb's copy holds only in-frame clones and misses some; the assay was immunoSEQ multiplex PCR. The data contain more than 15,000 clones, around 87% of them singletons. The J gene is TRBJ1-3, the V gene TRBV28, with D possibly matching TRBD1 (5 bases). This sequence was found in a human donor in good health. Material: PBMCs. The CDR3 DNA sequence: TGTGCCAGCAGTGGGGCCCGGGCAGCTGGAAACACCATATATTTT. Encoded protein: CASSGARAAGNTIYF.